This is a list of T cell receptor beta chains from one sample in a study of T-cell reconstitution after alpha-beta-depleted transplantation in children. MiXCR, applied by TCRdb to the PCR reads, yields one record per CDR3 protein. This table holds 600,000 or so distinct CDR3 sequences, about 21% found once. Here the sequenced sample was PBMCs, mostly from graft donor cells, taken 360 days after TCRalphabeta/CD19-depleted stem cell transplant. These receptors all stem from a boy younger than two who had a stem cell transplant for acute myeloid leukemia, so the T cells may come from the graft donor. CDR3s include the opening cysteine and the closing phenylalanine or tryptophan. The D gene is left open where the match is weak. Some rows mark clone size as missing; the rest say once, few, many or name a class of expanded clone.

j_call d_call v_call clone_size cdr3_aa cdr3_nt
TRBJ2-3 TRBD2 TRBV20-1 few CSARDFVGRGVADTQYF TGCAGTGCTAGAGATTTCGTTGGGCGGGGGGTGGCAGATACGCAGTATTTT
TRBJ2-5 TRBD2 TRBV6-1 many CASSPQRGGPKYQETQYF TGTGCCAGCAGCCCCCAGCGCGGGGGGCCGAAATACCAAGAGACCCAGTACTTC
TRBJ2-1 TRBD2 TRBV4-3 many CASSQGNRLALDFNEQFF TGCGCCAGCAGCCAGGGGAATAGACTAGCGTTGGATTTCAATGAGCAGTTCTTC
TRBJ1-2 - TRBV12-3/TRBV12-4 few CASSFREEGYTF TGTGCCAGCAGTTTCAGGGAGGAGGGCTACACCTTC
TRBJ2-1 TRBD2 TRBV7-6 - CASSLGLAGGREQFF TGTGCCAGCAGCTTGGGACTAGCGGGGGGTCGTGAGCAGTTCTTC
TRBJ1-2 - TRBV12-3/TRBV12-4 - CASRLQGKYGYTF TGTGCCAGCAGACTTCAGGGGAAATATGGCTACACCTTC
TRBJ2-3 - TRBV20-1 many CSARRRGRTDTQYF TGCAGTGCTAGAAGGCGGGGGCGCACAGATACGCAGTATTTT
TRBJ1-6 TRBD1 TRBV28 - CASSQAWTGPRGSPLHF TGTGCCAGCAGTCAAGCCTGGACAGGCCCAAGGGGTTCACCCCTCCACTTT
TRBJ1-1 - TRBV7-2 many CASSLAGIMNTEAFF TGTGCCAGCAGCTTAGCAGGGATCATGAACACTGAAGCTTTCTTT
TRBJ2-1 - TRBV10-2 - CASSESVARQNEQFF TGCGCCAGCAGTGAGAGTGTTGCCCGACAGAATGAGCAGTTCTTC
TRBJ2-3 TRBD2 TRBV28 - CASSAPGLAGGGDTQYF TGTGCCAGCAGTGCACCGGGACTAGCGGGGGGGGGAGATACGCAGTATTTT
TRBJ2-1 TRBD2 TRBV12-3/TRBV12-4 - CASSFGNRGGAHNEQFF TGTGCCAGCAGTTTTGGGAACCGGGGGGGCGCCCACAATGAGCAGTTCTTC
TRBJ1-1 - TRBV12-3/TRBV12-4 - CASSFDHPLAEAFF TGTGCCAGCAGTTTTGACCATCCGCTCGCTGAAGCTTTCTTT
TRBJ2-3 TRBD2 TRBV12-3/TRBV12-4 - CASSFPKLGLAGTDTQYF TGTGCCAGCAGTTTCCCTAAACTCGGACTAGCGGGGACAGATACGCAGTATTTT
TRBJ1-2 TRBD1 TRBV29-1 - CSVDGVRAGGGYTF TGCAGCGTTGATGGGGTCCGGGCAGGGGGTGGCTACACCTTC
TRBJ2-5 TRBD2 TRBV6-2/TRBV6-3 few CASSYRAGDQETQYF TGTGCCAGCAGTTACCGAGCGGGGGACCAAGAGACCCAGTACTTC
TRBJ2-2 TRBD1 TRBV6-1 - CASDENRDRVGNTGELFF TGTGCCAGCGATGAGAATAGGGACAGGGTGGGGAACACCGGGGAGCTGTTTTTT
TRBJ2-3 TRBD1 TRBV6-2/TRBV6-3 - CASSFLSGGLGPPDTQYF TGTGCCAGCAGTTTTCTGTCAGGGGGCTTAGGGCCACCAGATACGCAGTATTTT
TRBJ1-1 TRBD1 TRBV11-2 - CASSPQGATPNTEAFF TGTGCCAGCAGCCCACAGGGGGCAACGCCGAACACTGAAGCTTTCTTT
TRBJ2-1 - TRBV20-1 few CSARDESDYNEQFF TGCAGTGCTAGAGATGAGAGCGACTACAATGAGCAGTTCTTC
TRBJ2-1 TRBD2 TRBV20-1 - CSARLLVAGGYNEQFF TGCAGTGCTAGATTACTAGTAGCGGGGGGTTACAATGAGCAGTTCTTC
TRBJ1-2 - TRBV6-5 many CASKTFNYGYTF TGTGCCAGCAAGACATTTAACTATGGCTACACCTTC
TRBJ1-1 - TRBV5-1 many CASSLGAEAFF TGTGCCAGCAGTTTAGGGGCTGAAGCTTTCTTT
TRBJ2-6 TRBD1 TRBV20-1 few CSAHPGQTPPSGANVLTF TGCAGTGCTCATCCGGGACAGACTCCTCCCTCTGGGGCCAACGTCCTGACTTTC
TRBJ2-7 - TRBV12-3/TRBV12-4 - CASSYNEQYF TGTGCCAGCAGTTATAACGAGCAGTACTTC
TRBJ2-5 TRBD2 TRBV6-5 - CASSYGTSGGQETQYF TGTGCCAGCAGTTACGGAACTAGCGGGGGCCAAGAGACCCAGTACTTC
TRBJ1-1 - TRBV13 few CASSWGGVRNTEAFF TGTGCCAGCAGCTGGGGGGGGGTTAGGAACACTGAAGCTTTCTTT
TRBJ2-2 - TRBV4-3 few CASSQDPGPVPNTGELFF TGCGCCAGCAGCCAAGATCCGGGTCCCGTCCCGAACACCGGGGAGCTGTTTTTT
TRBJ2-4 - TRBV15 - CATSRLRGAKNIQYF TGTGCCACCAGCAGATTACGGGGAGCCAAAAACATTCAGTACTTC
TRBJ2-3 - TRBV20-1 many CSAADSYSGTDTQYF TGCAGTGCCGCCGACTCTTATAGCGGCACAGATACGCAGTATTTT
TRBJ2-2 - TRBV29-1 many CSVESGLRDTGELFF TGCAGCGTTGAATCAGGGTTGAGGGACACCGGGGAGCTGTTTTTT
TRBJ2-4 TRBD2 TRBV11-1 few CASSLAAGGNLAKNIQYF TGTGCCAGCAGCTTAGCAGCGGGGGGAAATCTAGCCAAAAACATTCAGTACTTC
TRBJ2-3 - TRBV7-2 - CASSLVWGGSLDTQYF TGTGCCAGCAGCTTAGTCTGGGGGGGCTCCTTAGATACGCAGTATTTT